This T cell receptor beta chain was recorded in a study of breast tumors, draining lymph nodes, adjacent tissues. Whole-study findings and limits: Data only fit, rather than demonstrated, lymph node origin of most tumor T cells.

TCRdb reanalysed the multiplex PCR reads using MiXCR and keeps one entry per CDR3 protein. The data show 180,000 or so distinct CDR3 sequences, roughly 29% seen once. This clonotype came up many times. The antigen is undetermined. The lymph nodes were axillary draining lymph nodes from breast cancer patients. Sequencing input: axillary lymph node tissue. This clonotype originated in a female donor with breast cancer. Some clones in this sample may be carry-over from other donors' samples.

The CDR3 loop reads CASSLQGFSYNSPLHF. For the CDR3, the DNA is TGTGCCAGCAGCTTACAGGGGTTCTCCTATAATTCACCCCTCCACTTT. The rearrangement joins TRBV7-8 to TRBJ1-6; TRBD1 might be the D (6 bases). Deletions cut 2 bases from V and 0 bases from J, with 8 bases between. The CDR3 consists of 16 residues. Germline V gene data show CDR1 as SGHVS and CDR2 as FQNEAQ.